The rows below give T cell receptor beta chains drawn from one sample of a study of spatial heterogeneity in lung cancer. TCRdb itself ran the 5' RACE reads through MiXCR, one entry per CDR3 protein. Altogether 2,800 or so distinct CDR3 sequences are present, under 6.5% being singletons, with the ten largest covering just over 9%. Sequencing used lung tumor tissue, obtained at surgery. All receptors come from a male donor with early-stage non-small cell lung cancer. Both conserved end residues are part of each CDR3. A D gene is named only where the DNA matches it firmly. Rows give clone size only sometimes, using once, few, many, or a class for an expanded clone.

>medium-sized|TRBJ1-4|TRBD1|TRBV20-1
TGCAGTGCTAGCCGACAGGGAGGGAAGGAAAAACTGTTTTTT
CSASRQGGKEKLFF
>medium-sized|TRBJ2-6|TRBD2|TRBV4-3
TGCGCCAGCAGCCACGCCACCCCGGGACTAGCGATTTCAGGGGCCAACGTCCTGACTTTC
CASSHATPGLAISGANVLTF
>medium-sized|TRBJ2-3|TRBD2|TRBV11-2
TGTGCCAGCAGCTCAGGGACTAGCGGGAGTATGGATACGCAGTATTTT
CASSSGTSGSMDTQYF
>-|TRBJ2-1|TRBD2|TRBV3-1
TGTGCCAGCAGCCACCGCAGCGGGAGGATCGACAATGAGCAGTTCTTC
CASSHRSGRIDNEQFF
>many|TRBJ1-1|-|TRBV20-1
TGCAGTGCTTCGGGGGGTACTGAAGCTTTCTTT
CSASGGTEAFF
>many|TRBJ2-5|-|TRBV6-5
TGTGCCAGCAGCCACCGGGGAGGCGGACAAGAGACCCAGTACTTC
CASSHRGGGQETQYF
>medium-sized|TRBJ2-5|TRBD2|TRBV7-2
TGTGCCAGCAGCTTGGGGAAGACTAGCGTTTTTGGGGGGACCCAGTACTTC
CASSLGKTSVFGGTQYF
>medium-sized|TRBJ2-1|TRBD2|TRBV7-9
TGTGCCAGCATCGCTAACTTAGCGGGAGCATGGAATGAGCAGTTCTTC
CASIANLAGAWNEQFF
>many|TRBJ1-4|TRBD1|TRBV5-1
TGCGCCAGCAGCTTGGCCCCTCCACAGGGGGCGGGTGAAAAACTGTTTTTT
CASSLAPPQGAGEKLFF
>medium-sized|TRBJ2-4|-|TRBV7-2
TGTGCCAGCAGCTTAACAGGTGGTGGAAACATTCAGTACTTC
CASSLTGGGNIQYF
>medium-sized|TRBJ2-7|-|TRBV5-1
TGCGCCAGCAGCTCCCCGGAAGGGGTCCCCTACGAGCAGTACTTC
CASSSPEGVPYEQYF
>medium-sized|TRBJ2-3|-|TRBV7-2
TGTGCCAGCAGCCCGGGAGGCACAGATACGCAGTATTTT
CASSPGGTDTQYF
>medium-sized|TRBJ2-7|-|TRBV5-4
TGTGCCAGCAGCTTCAGGGGAGGGGGAGGAAACGAGCAGTACTTC
CASSFRGGGGNEQYF
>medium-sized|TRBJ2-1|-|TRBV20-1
TGCAGTGCTTCACCGGGCCATGCGGGAACTGAGCAGTTCTTC
CSASPGHAGTEQFF
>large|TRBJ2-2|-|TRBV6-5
TGTGCCAGCAGTTACGATTCGGGCACCGGGGAGCTGTTTTTT
CASSYDSGTGELFF
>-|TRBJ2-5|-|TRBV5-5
TGTGCCAGCAGCTTGCAGGACCAAGAGACCCAGTACTTC
CASSLQDQETQYF
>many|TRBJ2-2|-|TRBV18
TGTGCCAGCTCACCAGACAGGATCGCGAACACCGGGGAGCTGTTTTTT
CASSPDRIANTGELFF
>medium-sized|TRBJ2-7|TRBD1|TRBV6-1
TGTGCCAGCAGCAGGGGACAGGAATACGAGCAGTACTTC
CASSRGQEYEQYF
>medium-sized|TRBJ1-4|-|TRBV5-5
TGTGCCAGCAGCTCTTGGGGGGAAAAACTGTTTTTT
CASSSWGEKLFF
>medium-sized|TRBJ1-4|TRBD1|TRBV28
TGTGCCAGCAGTTTTACAGGGGCGGGTAATGAAAAACTGTTTTTT
CASSFTGAGNEKLFF
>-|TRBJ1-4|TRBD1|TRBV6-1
TGTGCCAGCAGTGCATATGGACAGGTGGGAGCTTGGGAAAAACTGTTTTTT
CASSAYGQVGAWEKLFF
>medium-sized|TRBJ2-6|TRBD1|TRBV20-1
TGCAGTGCTACCGGGACAGGCCTCTCTGGGGCCAACGTCCTGACTTTC
CSATGTGLSGANVLTF
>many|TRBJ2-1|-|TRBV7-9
TGTGCCAGCACACCCCGGGGCTACAATGAGCAGTTCTTC
CASTPRGYNEQFF
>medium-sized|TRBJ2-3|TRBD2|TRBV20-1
TGCAGTGCTAGAAAGGCTAGCGGGGGCACAGATACGCAGTATTTT
CSARKASGGTDTQYF